This T cell receptor beta chain was profiled in a study of CD8 T cells in ankylosing spondylitis. Scientists made TCR beta libraries using quantitative 5'-RACE with molecular barcodes. TCRdb re-derived calls from the 5' RACE reads in MiXCR, one entry per CDR3 protein. The sample lists around 130,000 distinct CDR3 sequences, around 7% occurring once. Study-wide findings and caveats: Certain motif variants had earlier been reported in reactive arthritis synovial fluid and blood. Enrichment of disease-linked clones was reportedly significant in matched ankylosing spondylitis synovial fluid. CD8+ by phenotype, disease-linked clones were relatively rare in peripheral blood.

V was clipped by 4 bases and J by 2 bases; unmatched bases: 6. The CDR3 covers 15 residues. Looked up from germline, CDR1 is SGHRS and CDR2 is YFSETQ. With regard to this clonotype: Its matching antigen is unknown.

The sequence derives from a male donor with ankylosing spondylitis or in good health (not recorded which). The sample comprised blood, either unsorted or a sorted T cell fraction (not recorded which). The chain has TRBV5-1 and TRBJ2-1, with TRBD1 identical over 7 bases. The CDR3 here is CASSRTGLTYNEQFF. CDR3 sequence (DNA): TGCGCCAGCAGCCGGACAGGATTAACCTACAATGAGCAGTTCTTC.